These T cell receptor beta chains were read from a single sample in a study of preoperative IRX-2 immunotherapy in early breast cancer. Here immunoSEQ multiplex PCR was the method, and the copy in TCRdb shows in-frame clones only, minus some. The repertoire holds several thousand clones, with 65% to 85% as singletons. The source was tumor tissue, collected after IRX-2 immunotherapy. The receptor source for this set is a human donor with breast cancer. The CDR3 runs from the conserved cysteine through the conserved F or W. A D gene is named only where the DNA matches it firmly. Clone size is stated in some rows and not others, as once, few, many or a class when expanded.

J gene | clone size | D gene | V gene | CDR3 protein | CDR3 DNA
TRBJ2-1 | - | - | TRBV5-1 | CASSSAGTRNNEQFF | TGCGCCAGCAGCTCCGCAGGTACCCGTAACAATGAGCAGTTCTTC
TRBJ2-4 | - | TRBD2 | TRBV11-3 | CASSLLAGENIQYF | TGTGCCAGCAGCTTACTAGCGGGGGAGAACATTCAGTACTTC
TRBJ1-4 | - | - | TRBV28 | CASSLTTGLAREKLFF | TGTGCCAGCAGTTTGACGACAGGACTAGCTCGTGAAAAACTGTTTTTT
TRBJ1-1 | - | - | TRBV11-3 | CASSLRQGLMNTEAFF | TGTGCCAGCAGCTTGAGGCAGGGACTGATGAACACTGAAGCTTTCTTT
TRBJ1-2 | medium-sized | - | TRBV18 | CASSPPGQGHGYTF | TGTGCCAGCTCACCACCGGGGCAGGGGCATGGCTACACCTTC
TRBJ1-4 | - | TRBD1 | TRBV12-5 | CASWRDRPYATNEKLFF | TGTGCCAGCTGGAGGGACAGGCCATATGCAACTAATGAAAAACTGTTTTTT
TRBJ1-3 | - | - | TRBV18 | CASSPFLLGDTIYF | TGTGCCAGCTCACCTTTCCTCCTCGGGGACACCATATATTTT
TRBJ1-1 | - | TRBD1 | TRBV19 | CAVTGTAYTEAFF | TGTGCCGTTACAGGGACAGCCTACACTGAAGCTTTCTTT
TRBJ2-3 | - | - | TRBV19 | CASSLGHSSTDTQYF | TGTGCCAGTAGCCTTGGACATTCTAGCACAGATACGCAGTATTTT
TRBJ2-3 | - | - | TRBV14 | CASSRDGGGTDTQYF | TGTGCCAGTAGCCGCGACGGCGGCGGCACAGATACGCAGTATTTT
TRBJ2-1 | - | - | TRBV1 | CASSTYSGAGYNEQFF | TGCGCCAGCAGCACCTACAGCGGGGCGGGTTACAATGAGCAGTTCTTC
TRBJ1-1 | - | TRBD1 | TRBV19 | CASRGDRNTEAFF | TGTGCCAGTAGGGGGGACAGGAACACTGAAGCTTTCTTT
TRBJ1-1 | medium-sized | - | TRBV19 | CASTSGWYGAFF | TGTGCCAGTACCTCCGGATGGTATGGAGCTTTCTTT
TRBJ1-1 | - | - | TRBV5-1 | CASSLSQVGLEAFF | TGCGCCAGCAGCTTGAGCCAGGTGGGACTTGAAGCTTTCTTT
TRBJ2-1 | - | TRBD2 | TRBV19 | CASSRTSGIHEQFF | TGTGCCAGTAGTAGGACTAGCGGTATCCATGAGCAGTTCTTC
TRBJ1-1 | - | - | TRBV5-1 | CASRLTNVLTEAFF | TGCGCCAGCCGGCTCACCAACGTGCTCACTGAAGCTTTCTTT
TRBJ1-1 | - | TRBD1 | TRBV6-8 | CASSRTGGGTEAFF | TGTGCCAGCAGCAGGACAGGGGGCGGCACTGAAGCTTTCTTT
TRBJ1-1 | once | - | TRBV30 | CATQKDRNTEAFF | TGTGCCACCCAAAAGGACAGGAACACTGAAGCTTTCTTT
TRBJ2-1 | - | - | TRBV19 | CASSLHAEQFF | TGTGCCAGCTCCCTCCACGCTGAGCAGTTCTTC
TRBJ1-4 | - | - | TRBV7-5 | CASSFTGSAMEKLFF | TGTGCCAGCAGCTTCACAGGGAGTGCAATGGAAAAACTGTTTTTT
TRBJ1-1 | - | - | TRBV23-1 | CASRAGTPGTEAFF | TGCGCCAGCAGGGCAGGGACGCCGGGCACTGAAGCTTTCTTT
TRBJ2-1 | - | TRBD1 | TRBV30 | CAWIPGGSEQFF | TGTGCCTGGATCCCAGGGGGCAGTGAGCAGTTCTTC
TRBJ2-3 | - | - | TRBV7-7 | CASSSPGQAPSPDTQYF | TGTGCCAGCAGCTCGCCGGGCCAAGCCCCATCTCCAGATACGCAGTATTTT
TRBJ1-1 | - | TRBD1 | TRBV6-8 | CASSPGTGGQTEAFF | TGTGCCAGCAGTCCAGGGACAGGGGGCCAAACTGAAGCTTTCTTT
TRBJ2-3 | - | - | TRBV19 | CASSLRTTDTQYF | TGTGCCAGTAGTTTGCGGACCACAGATACGCAGTATTTT
TRBJ1-3 | - | - | TRBV19 | CASSIDPPTGPGGGNTIYF | TGTGCCAGTAGTATCGACCCCCCCACAGGTCCCGGAGGTGGAAACACCATATATTTT
TRBJ1-4 | - | - | TRBV19 | CASSLRTDYNEKLFF | TGTGCCAGTAGTCTAAGGACAGACTATAATGAAAAACTGTTTTTT
TRBJ2-1 | - | - | TRBV6-8 | CASSDGGRAYNEQFF | TGTGCCAGCAGTGACGGGGGCAGAGCCTACAATGAGCAGTTCTTC
TRBJ2-1 | - | - | TRBV11-3 | CASSDTGTRGHNEQFF | TGTGCCAGCAGCGACACCGGGACTAGGGGGCACAATGAGCAGTTCTTC
TRBJ1-5 | once | - | TRBV11-3 | CASSLRSRYSNQPQHF | TGTGCCAGCAGCTTGAGGTCCAGGTATAGCAATCAGCCCCAGCATTTT
TRBJ2-1 | - | TRBD2 | TRBV6-7 | CASLKTSGGANEQFF | TGTGCCAGCCTTAAGACTAGCGGGGGGGCCAATGAGCAGTTCTTC
TRBJ2-2 | - | - | TRBV19 | CASRRANTGELFF | TGTGCCAGTAGACGAGCGAACACCGGGGAGCTGTTTTTT
TRBJ1-6 | few | TRBD1 | TRBV11-3 | CASSPGRGGEPLHF | TGTGCCAGCAGCCCCGGACGAGGGGGCGAACCCCTCCACTTT
TRBJ2-3 | - | - | TRBV19 | CASSIGTSVSTDTQYF | TGTGCCAGTAGTATTGGGACCAGCGTTAGCACAGATACGCAGTATTTT
TRBJ1-4 | - | TRBD1 | TRBV30 | CAWSPGTGTNEKLFF | TGTGCCTGGAGTCCCGGGACAGGGACTAATGAAAAACTGTTTTTT
TRBJ2-5 | - | TRBD2 | TRBV12-5 | CASIGGGGPRETQYF | TGTGCCAGCATCGGCGGGGGGGGACCCAGGGAGACCCAGTACTTC
TRBJ1-1 | - | - | TRBV23-1 | CASSSTGLSNTEAFF | TGCGCCAGCAGCTCTACGGGACTGTCGAACACTGAAGCTTTCTTT
TRBJ2-7 | few | - | TRBV6-7 | CASRDGSSSYEQYF | TGTGCCAGCAGGGACGGGTCTAGCTCCTACGAGCAGTACTTC
TRBJ1-1 | - | TRBD1 | TRBV6-8 | CASSYSGTGVLGAFF | TGTGCCAGCAGTTACTCGGGGACAGGAGTTTTGGGAGCTTTCTTT
TRBJ1-5 | - | - | TRBV7-4 | CASSLGGRASNQPQHF | TGTGCCAGCAGCTTGGGAGGGCGGGCTAGCAATCAGCCCCAGCATTTT
TRBJ1-6 | - | - | TRBV22-1 | CADQGYNSPLHF | TGTGCCGACCAGGGGTATAATTCACCCCTCCACTTT
TRBJ2-3 | - | TRBD1 | TRBV19 | CASSRQGNTQYF | TGTGCCAGTAGCCGACAGGGAAATACGCAGTATTTT
TRBJ2-1 | medium-sized | TRBD1 | TRBV11-3 | CASSLEPGGPMFNEQFF | TGTGCCAGCAGCTTGGAACCAGGGGGCCCCATGTTCAATGAGCAGTTCTTC
TRBJ2-1 | - | - | TRBV6-8 | CASRHEQGFYNEQFF | TGTGCCAGCAGACACGAACAGGGATTTTACAATGAGCAGTTCTTC
TRBJ2-7 | - | TRBD1 | TRBV6-8 | CASRINQGEFYEQYF | TGTGCCAGCAGGATAAACCAGGGGGAGTTCTACGAGCAGTACTTC
TRBJ1-2 | - | - | TRBV6-8 | CASRSTGSNYGYTF | TGTGCCAGCAGGAGTACAGGGTCTAACTATGGCTACACCTTC
TRBJ1-5 | once | - | TRBV5-1 | CASSWSGTSNQPQHF | TGCGCCAGCAGCTGGAGCGGGACCAGCAATCAGCCCCAGCATTTT
TRBJ1-3 | - | TRBD1 | TRBV18 | CASSPTGDLRNTIYF | TGTGCCAGCTCACCCACAGGGGACCTACGAAACACCATATATTTT
TRBJ2-3 | - | - | TRBV18 | CASSRALGGTDTQYF | TGTGCCAGCTCACGGGCTTTGGGGGGCACAGATACGCAGTATTTT
TRBJ2-3 | once | - | TRBV6-8 | CASSYSMAIMGTDTQYF | TGTGCCAGCAGTTACTCGATGGCCATTATGGGTACAGATACGCAGTATTTT
TRBJ1-6 | few | TRBD1 | TRBV18 | CASSPDRVPYSPLHF | TGTGCCAGCTCACCAGACAGGGTCCCATATTCACCCCTCCACTTT
TRBJ2-7 | - | - | TRBV11-3 | CASSLVNRAYEQYF | TGTGCCAGCAGCTTAGTTAACAGGGCCTACGAGCAGTACTTC
TRBJ1-1 | once | - | TRBV6-8 | CASNPWNTEAFF | TGTGCCAGCAACCCCTGGAACACTGAAGCTTTCTTT